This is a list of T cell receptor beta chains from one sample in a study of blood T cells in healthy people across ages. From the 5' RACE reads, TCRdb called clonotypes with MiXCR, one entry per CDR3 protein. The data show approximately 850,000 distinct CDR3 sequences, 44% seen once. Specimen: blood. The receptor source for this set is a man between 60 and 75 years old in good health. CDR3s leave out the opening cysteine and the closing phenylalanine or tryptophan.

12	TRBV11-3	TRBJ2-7	AISPGTSSYEQY
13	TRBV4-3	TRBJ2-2	ASSRIGGRTGELF
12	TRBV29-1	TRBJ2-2	SVGEELNTGELF
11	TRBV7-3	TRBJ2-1	ASSSSTKDEQF
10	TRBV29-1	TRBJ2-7	SAHKASGEQY
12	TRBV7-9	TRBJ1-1	ASSLASTGTRAF
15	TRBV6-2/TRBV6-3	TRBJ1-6	ASSRETGADYNSPLH
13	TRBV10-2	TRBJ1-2	ASSPTGDPSVGYT
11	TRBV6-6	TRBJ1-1	ASTHGLNTEAF
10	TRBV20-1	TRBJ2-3	SAKRQTDTQY
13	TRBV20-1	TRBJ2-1	SVRVLLSSYNEQF
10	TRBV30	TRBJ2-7	AWSVGLGEQY